A single sample is the source of the 25 T cell receptor beta chains below, sequenced in a study of cytomegalovirus exposure and HLA in healthy donors. The PCR employed 60 Vbeta primers together with 13 Jbeta primers. The data were produced by immunoSEQ multiplex PCR, yet TCRdb's version contains in-frame clones alone and is incomplete. The repertoire consists of about 100,000 clones, with 60% to 80% occurring once and the leading ten covering more than 4.5%. What was sequenced was PBMCs. These receptors originate from a woman between 18 and 29 years old in good health and CMV-seropositive.

The chain has TRBV13 and TRBJ2-4; 7 bases fit TRBD1. CDR3 length equals 14 residues. V was clipped by 5 bases and J by 9 bases; unmatched bases: 10. Germline lookup yields CDR1 PRHDT and CDR2 FYEKMQ (reference sequence). The CDR3 bases are TGTGCCAGCAGCGGTCGGACAGGACCATCCATTCAGTACTTC. Amino acid sequence: CASSGRTGPSIQYF.

This clone was counted a single time. The chain carries TRBV28 and TRBJ1-5, with D possibly TRBD1 on 6 matching bases. There are 19 residues in the CDR3. With 4 bases removed from V and 0 bases from J, the gap between germline ends came to 22 bases. CDR1 MDHEN and CDR2 SYDVKM come from the germline V gene. The CDR3 DNA reads as TGTGCCAGCAGTTGGTACAGGGTTCCGGTTCCCCTTAGCAATCAGCCCCAGCATTTT. The encoded protein is CASSWYRVPVPLSNQPQHF.

The CDR3 loop is CASSLASGTSGTDTQYF. The CDR3 DNA is TGCGCCAGCAGCTTGGCCTCCGGGACTAGCGGCACAGATACGCAGTATTTT. V and J are TRBV5-1 and TRBJ2-3, with TRBD2 matching 10 bases. Per germline, CDR1 SGHRS and CDR2 YFSETQ. J lost 1 base, V lost 0 bases, and 5 bases had no gene match. The CDR3 extends over 17 amino acids.

The rearrangement links TRBV28 to TRBJ2-5; D unclear. Germline V gene data show CDR1 as MDHEN and CDR2 as SYDVKM. Trimming left V 3 bases short and J 5 bases short, with 10 bases between. The CDR3 is 13 residues long. The CDR3 loop is CASSLPLRETQYF. For the CDR3, the DNA is TGTGCCAGCAGTTTGCCGTTGCGCGAGACCCAGTACTTC.

The chain joins TRBV27 to TRBJ2-7, with D perhaps TRBD2 (5 bases). V gave up 6 bases and J gave up 0 bases, with 6 bases separating them. CDR1 MNHEY and CDR2 SMNVEV come from the germline V gene (reference sequence). The CDR3 has 12 amino acids. The CDR3 nucleotides are TGTGCCAGCAGAGGACTCTCCTACGAGCAGTACTTC. Amino acids: CASRGLSYEQYF.

The sample holds a few counts of this clone. The chain employs TRBV11-2 and TRBJ1-4, with 8 bases aligning to TRBD1. The CDR3 loop spans 14 amino acids. The germline V gene has CDR1 SGHAT and CDR2 FQNNGV. V was pared by 5 bases and J by 8 bases, with 7 bases of the junction left unmatched. CDR3 DNA: TGTGCCAGCAGCCGGGGACAGGTGGGAGAAAAACTGTTTTTT. The encoded protein is CASSRGQVGEKLFF.

The rearrangement joins TRBV4-3 to TRBJ2-7; 8 nucleotides line up with TRBD2. CDR3 length: 15 amino acids. CDR1 LGHNA and CDR2 YSLEER come from the germline V gene. The V and J ends lost 0 bases and 7 bases, in that order; junction bases with no gene match: 8. The CDR3 spells CASSQDVGRAEEQYF. In DNA, the CDR3 is TGCGCCAGCAGCCAAGACGTCGGGAGGGCGGAAGAGCAGTACTTC.

The V call is TRBV10-3, the J call TRBJ2-5; D ambiguous. V lost 6 bases, J lost 0 bases, and 8 bases lay in between. Germline-derived CDR1 and CDR2 are ENHRY and SYGVKD. CDR3 length: 13 amino acids. CDR3 residues: CAISPPDQETQYF. For the CDR3, the DNA is TGTGCCATCAGCCCTCCGGACCAAGAGACCCAGTACTTC.

This sequence joins TRBV16 and TRBJ1-4; 7 bases agree with TRBD1. The CDR3 is 12 residues long. V dropped 7 bases and J dropped 8; count of bases not matched to a gene: 4. Germline V lookup: CDR1 KGHSY, CDR2 FQNENV. CDR3 sequence (DNA): TGTGCCAGCACCTCGGACAGGGAAAAACTGTTTTTT. Encoded protein: CASTSDREKLFF.

This chain links TRBV14 with TRBJ2-1; 7 bases fit TRBD1. The V gene's germline CDR1 is SGHDN and CDR2 FVKESK. This CDR3 comprises 15 residues. Unmatched junction bases numbered 8, after V lost 1 base and J lost 8 bases. The CDR3 loop reads CASSQADRLVDEQFF. The CDR3 DNA follows: TGTGCCAGCAGCCAAGCGGACAGGCTCGTGGATGAGCAGTTCTTC.

The CDR3 loop reads CASRQGGNEQFF. DNA for the CDR3: TGTGCCAGTAGACAGGGTGGCAATGAGCAGTTCTTC. The J gene is TRBJ2-1, the V gene TRBV19; D may be TRBD1 (6 bases). The CDR3 loop spans 12 amino acids. Germline CDR1 and CDR2: LNHDA and SQIVND (reference sequence). The germline V and J ends were trimmed by 6 bases and 6 bases, with 9 bases remaining between them.

The chain couples TRBV7-9 to TRBJ1-2; a weak D match, TRBD1 (5 bases). CDR1 SEHNR and CDR2 FQNEAQ come from the germline V gene (reference sequence). This CDR3 has 16 residues. Deletions cut 4 bases from V and 0 bases from J, with 15 bases between. The DNA of the CDR3 is TGTGCCAGCAGCTCACTCGACAGCACCGCTAACTATGGCTACACCTTC. Encoded protein: CASSSLDSTANYGYTF.

This sequence joins TRBV7-9 and TRBJ1-4, with D possibly matching TRBD1 (5 bases). The length of the CDR3 is 15 residues. Germline CDR1 and CDR2: SEHNR and FQNEAQ (reference sequence). Trimming stripped 1 base from V and 10 bases from J, with 16 bases between. The CDR3: CASSLEGRVEGKLFF. The CDR3 coding sequence is TGTGCCAGCAGCTTAGAAGGCAGGGTGGAGGGAAAACTGTTTTTT.

This chain links TRBV14 with TRBJ2-7; the match to TRBD2 covers 7 bases. This CDR3 is 14 amino acids long. V dropped 6 bases and J dropped 5; count of bases not matched to a gene: 10. Germline V gene data show CDR1 as SGHDN and CDR2 as FVKESK. In nucleotides, the CDR3 is TGTGCCAGCAGGGGATCCGGGAGGCTGCACGAGCAGTACTTC. Amino acid sequence: CASRGSGRLHEQYF.

The chain links TRBV6-4 to TRBJ1-1; TRBD1 agrees at 7 bases. The J segment lost 0 bases and the V segment lost 7 bases, leaving 8 bases of the junction unmatched. The length of the CDR3 is 15 residues. Germline V gives CDR1 MRHNA, CDR2 SNTAGT. CDR3 nucleotides: TGTGCCAGCACCTCGAGGACAGGCTTGAACACTGAAGCTTTCTTT. Protein sequence: CASTSRTGLNTEAFF.

As for this clone: At one of its ends the junction is not consistent with the germline gene, which may arise from a read error. This chain connects TRBV15 to TRBJ2-7; 7 bases are shared with TRBD2. Germline V gene lookup returns CDR1 LNHNV and CDR2 YYDKDF (reference sequence). CDR3 length equals 15 residues. CDR3 bases: TGTGCCACCAGCCGAGAGGGCGGGAGCTCCTACGAGCAGTACTTC. As protein: CATSREGGSSYEQYF. The variable domain in full, completed from reference TRBV15 and TRBJ2-7, reads DAMVIQNPRYQVTQFGKPVTLSCSQTLNHNVMYWYQQKSSQAPKLLFHYYDKDFNNEADTPDNFQSRRPNTSFCFLDIRSPGLGDTAMYLCATSREGGSSYEQYFGPGTRLTVT.

The chain carries TRBV28 and TRBJ2-1, with 7 positions matching TRBD1. The CDR3 length is 15 residues. Per germline, CDR1 MDHEN and CDR2 SYDVKM. Trimming cost V 4 bases and J 3 bases; bases outside gene matches: 6. CDR3 region: CASSSPGGHYNEQFF. The DNA for the CDR3 is TGTGCCAGCAGTTCCCCAGGGGGACACTACAATGAGCAGTTCTTC.

This CDR3 reads CASSVPPGAGELFF. In nucleotides, the CDR3 is TGTGCCAGCAGCGTCCCTCCGGGGGCCGGGGAGCTGTTTTTT. The V call is TRBV9, the J call TRBJ2-2, with D perhaps matching TRBD2 (6 bases). CDR3 size: 14 residues. Trimming stripped 2 bases from V and 6 bases from J, with 11 bases between. Looked up from germline, CDR1 is SGDLS and CDR2 is YYNGEE.

The chain combines TRBV7-3 with TRBJ2-1, with D maybe TRBD1 (6 bases). Germline V gene data show CDR1 as SGHTA and CDR2 as FQGTGA. This CDR3 is 15 amino acids long. Trimming cost V 6 bases and J 0 bases, with 12 bases left between them. The CDR3 nucleotides are TGTGCCAGCAGTACCAGGGGTAGCTCCTACAATGAGCAGTTCTTC. It encodes CASSTRGSSYNEQFF.

This clone was found a few times. The genes are TRBV18 and TRBJ2-5, with no clear D. The V and J ends lost 5 bases and 0 bases respectively, with 7 bases between them. The germline CDR1 and CDR2 sequences are KGHSH and LQKENI. The CDR3 covers 13 residues. The CDR3 reads CASSFDNQETQYF. The CDR3 DNA is TGTGCCAGCTCATTCGACAACCAAGAGACCCAGTACTTC.

The J gene is TRBJ2-7, the V gene TRBV10-3; D is perhaps TRBD2 (6 bases). V lost 3 bases, J lost 5 bases, and 14 bases lay in between. CDR3 size: 14 residues. Germline CDR1 and CDR2: ENHRY and SYGVKD. Written as DNA, the CDR3 is TGTGCCATCAGTGAAAGGTTCAGGGAGGACGAGCAGTACTTC. Protein product: CAISERFREDEQYF.

The chain is built from TRBV11-3 and TRBJ2-1, with D possibly matching TRBD1 (6 bases). Trimming stripped 5 bases from V and 0 bases from J, with 14 bases between. The CDR3 loop spans 16 amino acids. Germline values: CDR1 SGHNT, CDR2 YENEEA. CDR3 sequence (DNA): TGTGCCAGCAGCGCCTTGACAGGTAACTCCTACAATGAGCAGTTCTTC. Translating gives CASSALTGNSYNEQFF. Based on the CDR3 plus reference TRBV11-3 and TRBJ2-1, the full variable domain is EAGVVQSPRYKIIEKKQPVAFWCNPISGHNTLYWYLQNLGQGPELLIRYENEEAVDDSQLPKDRFSAERLKGVDSTLKIQPAELGDSAVYLCASSALTGNSYNEQFFGPGTRLTVL.

This clone was observed a few times. The chain joins TRBV6-1 to TRBJ2-1, with 9 bases lining up with TRBD2. The CDR3 runs to 15 residues. Trimming at V came to 1 base and at J to 3 bases, leaving 1 base not matched to a gene. CDR1 MNHNS and CDR2 SASEGT come from the germline V gene. The CDR3 spells CASSEGSGSYNEQFF. In nucleotides, the CDR3 is TGTGCCAGCAGTGAAGGTAGCGGGAGCTACAATGAGCAGTTCTTC.

The chain carries TRBV28 and TRBJ2-7, with D perhaps TRBD1 (6 bases). The V gene lost 7 bases and the J gene lost 2 bases, with 9 bases spanning the gap. This CDR3 has 12 amino acids. Germline lookup yields CDR1 MDHEN and CDR2 SYDVKM. CDR3 bases: TGTGCCAGCACCAGGGGACCCTACGAGCAGTACTTC. Translated: CASTRGPYEQYF.

The rearrangement links TRBV7-9 to TRBJ1-1; D is unclear. CDR3 length: 13 amino acids. CDR1 and CDR2 from the germline V gene are SEHNR and FQNEAQ (reference sequence). Trimming stripped 5 bases from V and 1 base from J, with 8 bases between. CDR3 DNA sequence: TGTGCCAGCAGCCCCCGGGAGAACACTGAAGCTTTCTTT. It encodes CASSPRENTEAFF.